A selection of T cell receptor beta chains follows, all from one sample in a study of T cells in Graves' hyperthyroidism and ophthalmopathy. MiXCR, applied by TCRdb to the multiplex PCR reads, yields one record per CDR3 protein. The sample lists about 290,000 distinct CDR3 sequences, approximately 15% seen once, with around 55% in the top ten. Sequencing was performed on blood. Receptors were obtained from an older woman with Graves' ophthalmopathy. The CDR3 runs from the conserved cysteine through the conserved F or W. The D gene is left open where the match is weak. Clone sizes are given selectively: once, few, many, or a class where the clone is expanded.

D gene | J gene | clone size | V gene | CDR3 protein | CDR3 DNA
. | TRBJ1-2 | many | TRBV12-3/TRBV12-4 | CASSFSGYGYTF | TGTGCCAGCAGTTTTTCGGGCTATGGCTACACCTTC
. | TRBJ1-2 | many | TRBV7-2 | CASSLNRQANYGYTF | TGTGCCAGCAGCCTAAATCGACAGGCGAACTATGGCTACACCTTC
TRBD2 | TRBJ2-3 | . | TRBV5-4 | CASSKLADGGDTQYF | TGTGCCAGCAGCAAGCTAGCGGATGGGGGGGATACGCAGTATTTT
. | TRBJ2-3 | few | TRBV29-1 | CSVQQGTDTQYF | TGCAGCGTCCAACAGGGCACAGATACGCAGTATTTT
TRBD2 | TRBJ2-7 | many | TRBV11-2 | CASSSRLAGPYEQYF | TGTGCCAGCAGCTCCCGCCTAGCGGGGCCCTACGAGCAGTACTTC
TRBD2 | TRBJ2-1 | many | TRBV20-1 | CSAKIAGSTNEQFF | TGCAGTGCTAAGATAGCGGGGAGTACCAATGAGCAGTTCTTC
. | TRBJ1-3 | . | TRBV9 | CASSVDGAGYHSGNTIYF | TGTGCCAGCAGCGTAGATGGGGCAGGCTACCACTCTGGAAACACCATATATTTT
TRBD2 | TRBJ2-3 | . | TRBV6-2/TRBV6-3 | CANSYRVMRGGPGTQYF | TGTGCCAACAGTTATCGAGTTATGCGGGGGGGGCCCGGTACGCAGTATTTT
. | TRBJ2-1 | . | TRBV25-1 | CASSTASYNEQFF | TGTGCCAGCAGTACAGCATCCTACAATGAGCAGTTCTTC
TRBD2 | TRBJ2-5 | many | TRBV12-3/TRBV12-4 | CASSSGLAASYQETQYF | TGTGCCAGCAGTTCCGGACTAGCGGCCTCGTACCAAGAGACCCAGTACTTC
TRBD2 | TRBJ2-7 | many | TRBV20-1 | CSAPRDYSYEQYF | TGCAGTGCTCCTAGGGACTACTCCTACGAGCAGTACTTC
TRBD1 | TRBJ1-2 | many | TRBV7-2 | CASTYTRQGADGYTF | TGTGCCAGCACCTATACGAGACAGGGGGCAGACGGCTACACCTTC
. | TRBJ1-1 | many | TRBV29-1 | CSVGGPRGEAFF | TGCAGCGTTGGGGGACCTCGGGGTGAAGCTTTCTTT
. | TRBJ1-5 | many | TRBV4-3 | CASSQERGTPQHF | TGCGCCAGCAGCCAAGAAAGGGGAACGCCCCAGCATTTT
. | TRBJ2-7 | many | TRBV25-1 | CASSELRGKGSYEQYF | TGTGCCAGCAGTGAATTGCGGGGTAAGGGCTCCTACGAGCAGTACTTC
. | TRBJ2-2 | . | TRBV5-6 | CASRPGLNTGELFF | TGTGCCAGCCGCCCGGGGCTGAACACCGGGGAGCTGTTTTTT
. | TRBJ1-1 | few | TRBV6-1 | CASWRGPSGWTEAFF | TGTGCCAGCTGGAGGGGTCCGTCCGGCTGGACTGAAGCTTTCTTT
. | TRBJ1-4 | many | TRBV20-1 | CSAVTSPGEKLFF | TGCAGTGCTGTCACTTCCCCGGGGGAAAAACTGTTTTTT
. | TRBJ1-2 | many | TRBV27 | CASSLTETGRYGYTF | TGTGCCAGCAGTTTAACCGAGACAGGAAGATATGGCTACACCTTC
. | TRBJ2-7 | few | TRBV27 | CASSFVGSYEQYF | TGTGCCAGCAGTTTCGTCGGCTCCTACGAGCAGTACTTC
. | TRBJ2-2 | many | TRBV12-3/TRBV12-4 | CASSGRDTLSGELFF | TGTGCCAGCAGTGGCAGGGACACACTTTCGGGGGAGCTGTTTTTT
TRBD1 | TRBJ2-1 | many | TRBV5-1 | CASSREGQGGNEQFF | TGCGCCAGCAGCCGAGAGGGACAGGGGGGAAATGAGCAGTTCTTC
TRBD1 | TRBJ2-7 | few | TRBV7-2 | CASSLTGTGYEQYF | TGTGCCAGCAGCTTAACCGGGACAGGGTACGAGCAGTACTTC
. | TRBJ2-1 | many | TRBV7-3 | CASSFDYSSYNEQFF | TGTGCCAGCAGCTTCGACTACAGCTCCTACAATGAGCAGTTCTTC
TRBD1 | TRBJ2-4 | many | TRBV12-3/TRBV12-4 | CASSFTSRGKNIQYF | TGTGCCAGCAGTTTTACGTCCAGGGGGAAAAACATTCAGTACTTC
. | TRBJ2-4 | . | TRBV29-1 | CSVFVGAKNIQYF | TGCAGCGTTTTTGTGGGGGCCAAAAACATTCAGTACTTC
. | TRBJ2-1 | few | TRBV9 | CASSAEIGTEQFF | TGTGCCAGCAGCGCAGAGATAGGGACAGAGCAGTTCTTC
. | TRBJ2-2 | few | TRBV5-1 | CASSLAFGGELFF | TGCGCCAGCAGCTTGGCTTTCGGCGGGGAGCTGTTTTTT
TRBD1 | TRBJ2-7 | many | TRBV20-1 | CSARSTGGVAEQYF | TGCAGTGCTAGGTCGACAGGGGGGGTGGCCGAGCAGTACTTC
TRBD1 | TRBJ1-2 | . | TRBV18 | CASSPTRTGTYGYTF | TGTGCCAGCTCACCGACTAGGACAGGGACCTATGGCTACACCTTC
. | TRBJ2-2 | . | TRBV6-2/TRBV6-3 | CASSYLGEELFF | TGTGCCAGCAGTTACCTGGGGGAGGAGCTGTTTTTT
. | TRBJ2-5 | few | TRBV28 | CASSTPGPIQGKTQYF | TGTGCCAGCAGTACTCCGGGACCCATCCAAGGAAAGACCCAGTACTTC
. | TRBJ2-2 | few | TRBV6-1 | CASTGDGELFF | TGTGCCAGCACCGGTGACGGGGAGCTGTTTTTT
. | TRBJ2-1 | many | TRBV5-1 | CASSFTGSPNNEQFF | TGCGCCAGCAGCTTTACAGGGTCCCCGAACAATGAGCAGTTCTTC
. | TRBJ2-7 | few | TRBV19 | CASREDGSTYEQYF | TGTGCCAGTCGGGAAGACGGATCTACCTACGAGCAGTACTTC